Below are 10 T cell receptor beta chains sequenced from a single sample in a study of T cells in tuberculosis. The method was immunoSEQ multiplex PCR; TCRdb's version includes in-frame clones alone and lacks a portion of them. The table includes more than 35,000 clones, 94% detected once. Source material: PBMCs. These receptors were taken from a donor aged 10 to 29 with latent tuberculosis or without tuberculosis infection. Some clones in this sample may be carry-over from other donors' samples.

As concerns this clone: The junction does not match germline at one end; this may be a read error. The rearrangement links TRBV19 to TRBJ1-1; a possible D gene is TRBD1 (6 bases). Germline-derived CDR1 and CDR2 are LNHDA and SQIVND (reference sequence). This CDR3 comprises 13 residues. The CDR3, as DNA: TGTGCCAGTAGTTGGACAGCGAACTCTGAAGCTTTCTTT. It is translated as CASSWTANSEAFF.

This clone was counted once. V is TRBV7-6 and J is TRBJ2-7; D possibly corresponds to TRBD1 (6 bases). The CDR3 has 14 residues. The germline V gene encodes CDR1 SGHVS and CDR2 FNYEAQ. V lost 1 base, J lost 2 bases, and 9 bases lay in between. The CDR3 DNA follows: TGTGCCAGCAGCTTAGTGGACAGCGCCTACGAGCAGTACTTC. Its protein is CASSLVDSAYEQYF.

This chain joins TRBV30 and TRBJ1-2; 7 nucleotides agree with TRBD1. There are 13 residues in the CDR3. Trimming removed 3 bases from V and 10 bases from J; junction bases left unmatched: 11. CDR1 and CDR2 from the germline V gene are GTSNPN and SVGIG (reference sequence). Here the CDR3 DNA reads TGTGCCTGGAGCCTACGGGAGGGGGCTGACTACACCTTC. It translates to CAWSLREGADYTF.

The V gene is TRBV10-1, the J gene TRBJ1-1, with D perhaps TRBD1 (6 bases). V lost 3 bases to trimming and J lost 1 base, with 18 bases between them. Germline loops: CDR1 WNHNN, CDR2 SYGVQD (reference sequence). The CDR3 extends over 17 amino acids. This chain's CDR3 is CASSDLQGFTANTEAFF. As DNA, the CDR3 is TGCGCCAGCAGTGATTTACAGGGTTTTACCGCGAACACTGAAGCTTTCTTT.

This chain links TRBV5-1 with TRBJ1-2; D gene ambiguous. The CDR3 is 15 amino acids. Trimming took 4 bases from V and 7 from J, leaving 20 bases between them. Germline V CDR1 and CDR2: SGHRS, YFSETQ. CDR3 DNA: TGCGCCAGCAGCCCGGGTGGTGCGGGGAGGCTTGGCTACACCTTC. Translating it yields CASSPGGAGRLGYTF.

This chain links TRBV5-4 with TRBJ2-1, with a tentative D call TRBD2 (5 bases). The germline V gene encodes CDR1 SGHNT and CDR2 YYREEE (reference sequence). The CDR3 covers 14 residues. The V end lost 2 bases, the J end lost 5 bases, and 11 bases lay between the germline ends. The CDR3 region is CASSFTGNHNEQFF. The CDR3 nucleotides are TGTGCCAGCAGCTTTACGGGAAACCACAATGAGCAGTTCTTC. Together with reference TRBV5-4 and TRBJ2-1, the CDR3 gives the full variable domain: ETGVTQSPTHLIKTRGQQVTLRCSSQSGHNTVSWYQQALGQGPQFIFQYYREEENGRGNFPPRFSGLQFPNYSSELNVNALELDDSALYLCASSFTGNHNEQFFGPGTRLTVL.

This rearrangement joins TRBV6-1 to TRBJ2-5; unclear D gene. Germline V gene sequence: CDR1 MNHNS, CDR2 SASEGT. The V end was cut by 8 bases, the J end by 6 bases, with 13 bases between. The CDR3 spans 12 residues. In DNA form, the CDR3 reads TGTGCCAGCGCACCGGAGCGTAAGACCCAGTACTTC. This encodes CASAPERKTQYF.

The rearrangement uses TRBV4-3 and TRBJ2-3, with 10 bases aligning to TRBD2. Germline lookup yields CDR1 LGHNA and CDR2 YSLEER. The CDR3 loop spans 17 amino acids. The V gene end was trimmed by 3 bases and the J gene end by 8 bases; junction bases not matched to a gene: 14. CDR3: CASSHDPLAGFLGTQYF. Here the CDR3 DNA reads TGCGCCAGCAGCCACGACCCACTAGCGGGGTTTTTAGGTACGCAGTATTTT.

The chain is built from TRBV18 and TRBJ1-5; D remains unclear. V lost 2 bases to trimming and J lost 1 base, with 15 bases between them. The CDR3 is made up of 17 amino acids. Germline V gives CDR1 KGHSH, CDR2 LQKENI. The CDR3 nucleotides are TGTGCCAGCTCACCAGGGCTTAGGACTTCGAGCAATCAGCCCCAGCATTTT. Amino acids: CASSPGLRTSSNQPQHF.

This chain joins TRBV4-3 and TRBJ1-6, with 10 bases that match TRBD1. After removal of 4 bases from V and 6 bases from J, the junction contained 6 bases not matched to a gene. This CDR3 contains 16 residues. Germline CDR1 reads LGHNA; CDR2 reads YSLEER. The CDR3 DNA is TGCGCCAGCAGCCGAGACCGGGACAGGGGTAATTCACCCCTCCACTTT. Its translation is CASSRDRDRGNSPLHF.